The 28 T cell receptor beta chains listed next were all sequenced from one sample in a study of blood T cell repertoires in COVID-19. Repertoires were generated with immunoSEQ multiplex PCR, while TCRdb's copy carries only in-frame clones and drops some. The sample records approximately 120,000 clones, roughly 86% being singletons. Specimen: peripheral blood. The source of these receptors is a woman between 45 and 65 years old who had recovered from COVID-19.

The CDR3, as DNA: TGTGCCAGCAGCTCTAGCGGGGGGCCAGGGAATGAGCAGTTCTTC. Translation: CASSSSGGPGNEQFF. The chain recombines TRBV5-4 with TRBJ2-1; 11 positions agree with TRBD2. This CDR3 comprises 15 residues. After removal of 3 bases from V and 7 bases from J, the junction contained 6 bases not matched to a gene. Germline loops: CDR1 SGHNT, CDR2 YYREEE (reference sequence). The variable domain in full, with the rest retrieved from reference TRBV5-4 and TRBJ2-1, is ETGVTQSPTHLIKTRGQQVTLRCSSQSGHNTVSWYQQALGQGPQFIFQYYREEENGRGNFPPRFSGLQFPNYSSELNVNALELDDSALYLCASSSSGGPGNEQFFGPGTRLTVL.

The gene calls are TRBV12-3 or TRBV12-4 and TRBJ1-1; TRBD1 might be the D (6 bases). This CDR3 spans 12 amino acids. Trimming cost V 5 bases and J 8 bases, with 12 bases left between them. DNA of the CDR3: TGTGCCAGCAGTACCAACACAGGGGAAGCTTTCTTT. This sequence encodes CASSTNTGEAFF.

The V gene is TRBV4-2, the J gene TRBJ2-7; 8 nucleotides align to TRBD1. The V segment lost 1 base and the J segment 7 bases; nucleotides outside the gene matches: 3. The CDR3 contains 13 residues. Germline loops: CDR1 LGHNA, CDR2 YNFKEQ. CDR3 sequence: CASSQGTGREQYF. The DNA of the CDR3 is TGTGCCAGCAGCCAAGGGACAGGGCGGGAGCAGTACTTC.

V is TRBV7-8 and J is TRBJ2-7, with 9 bases lining up with TRBD2. CDR1 SGHVS and CDR2 FQNEAQ come from the germline V gene. The CDR3 sequence is 14 residues long. With V trimmed by 5 bases and J by 0 bases, 2 bases remained unmatched. The CDR3: CASSRAGGSYEQYF. CDR3 coding DNA: TGTGCCAGCAGCCGAGCGGGGGGCTCCTACGAGCAGTACTTC. Full variable domain (rest looked up from reference TRBV7-8 and TRBJ2-7): GAGVSQSPRYKVAKRGQDVALRCDPISGHVSLFWYQQALGQGPEFLTYFQNEAQLDKSGLPSDRFFAERPEGSVSTLKIQRTQQEDSAVYLCASSRAGGSYEQYFGPGTRLTVT.

The rearrangement uses TRBV5-6 and TRBJ2-2, with 10 bases lining up with TRBD2. Germline assignment: CDR1 SGHDT and CDR2 YYEEEE. This CDR3 is 17 amino acids long. The V and J ends lost 0 bases and 1 base, in that order; junction bases with no gene match: 3. As DNA, the CDR3 is TGTGCCAGCAGCTTGGGCCTAGCGGGGGAGAACACCGGGGAGCTGTTTTTT. It translates to CASSLGLAGENTGELFF.

This chain connects TRBV4-2 to TRBJ2-2; TRBD2 matches at 8 bases. V lost 5 bases, J lost 7 bases, and 18 bases stayed unmatched. CDR1 is LGHNA, CDR2 YNFKEQ, per germline. The CDR3 contains 18 residues. In DNA form, the CDR3 reads TGTGCCAGCAGCGGGTTTGAGAGACTAGCGAAAAGGAACGGGGAGCTGTTTTTT. Protein sequence: CASSGFERLAKRNGELFF.

The chain links TRBV7-6 to TRBJ2-2; 14 bases are shared with TRBD2. The V gene end was trimmed by 4 bases and the J gene end by 1 base; junction bases not matched to a gene: 8. Looked up from germline, CDR1 is SGHVS and CDR2 is FNYEAQ. The CDR3 consists of 19 residues. The CDR3: CASSSKSGLAGVNTGELFF. Written as DNA, the CDR3 is TGTGCCAGCAGCTCAAAATCGGGACTAGCGGGAGTGAACACCGGGGAGCTGTTTTTT.

The chain combines TRBV29-1 with TRBJ1-1; 9 nucleotides agree with TRBD1. J lost 4 bases, V lost 0 bases, and 3 bases had no gene match. This CDR3 contains 14 residues. Germline values: CDR1 SQVTM, CDR2 ANQGSEA. The CDR3 reads CSVEDTGGGTEAFF. CDR3 nucleotides: TGCAGCGTTGAAGATACAGGGGGCGGCACTGAAGCTTTCTTT.

This rearrangement joins TRBV5-1 to TRBJ1-2, with D perhaps matching TRBD1 (5 bases). The CDR3 has 12 amino acids. CDR1 is SGHRS, CDR2 YFSETQ, per germline. Trimming left V 4 bases short and J 7 bases short, with 11 bases between. For the CDR3, the DNA is TGCGCCAGCAGCCCGGACGGGGGTGGCTACACCTTC. The encoded protein is CASSPDGGGYTF.

This clone was counted a few times. The chain joins TRBV18 to TRBJ1-1; 10 nucleotides line up with TRBD1. The V gene end was trimmed by 3 bases and the J gene end by 5 bases; junction bases not matched to a gene: 6. The germline V gene encodes CDR1 KGHSH and CDR2 LQKENI. CDR3 size: 15 residues. CDR3 coding DNA: TGTGCCAGCTCACCGACGACAGGGGGCGTAACTGAAGCTTTCTTT. This sequence encodes CASSPTTGGVTEAFF.

This clone was found once. The chain links TRBV29-1 to TRBJ2-7; D is perhaps TRBD2 (7 bases). V lost 3 bases, J lost 5 bases, and 14 bases lay in between. Germline V gives CDR1 SQVTM, CDR2 ANQGSEA. The CDR3 consists of 13 residues. DNA of the CDR3: TGCAGCGTTGACGGCGGGGGCACCGACGAGCAGTACTTC. It encodes CSVDGGGTDEQYF.

The chain recombines TRBV30 with TRBJ2-5; 8 positions match TRBD1. CDR1 and CDR2 from the germline V gene are GTSNPN and SVGIG (reference sequence). The CDR3 spans 16 residues. V trimming: 0 bases; J trimming: 1 base; junction bases outside the gene matches: 7. This chain's CDR3 is CAWSVPGGPPQETQYF. As DNA, the CDR3 is TGTGCCTGGAGTGTACCAGGGGGCCCCCCCCAAGAGACCCAGTACTTC.

The chain recombines TRBV7-8 with TRBJ2-7; 10 positions match TRBD2. The V and J ends lost 5 bases and 3 bases, in that order; junction bases with no gene match: 10. In germline, CDR1 is SGHVS, CDR2 FQNEAQ. CDR3 length equals 16 residues. The CDR3 reads CASSPRRTSGVYEQYF. Here the CDR3 DNA reads TGTGCCAGCAGCCCGCGTCGGACTAGCGGAGTCTACGAGCAGTACTTC.

V is TRBV7-8 and J is TRBJ2-1, with 9 positions matching TRBD2. The CDR3 is 16 residues long. V was clipped by 3 bases and J by 3 bases; unmatched bases: 6. Germline-derived CDR1 and CDR2 are SGHVS and FQNEAQ. The CDR3 protein is CASSLGAGGGYNEQFF. The DNA for the CDR3 is TGTGCCAGCAGCTTGGGAGCGGGGGGCGGCTACAATGAGCAGTTCTTC.

The chain uses TRBV11-2 and TRBJ2-3, with 7 bases that match TRBD1. This CDR3 has 15 residues. After removal of 4 bases from V and 0 bases from J, the junction contained 4 bases not matched to a gene. The V gene's germline CDR1 is SGHAT and CDR2 FQNNGV. The CDR3 here is CASSSDRDSTDTQYF. For the CDR3, the DNA is TGTGCCAGCAGCTCTGACAGGGATAGCACAGATACGCAGTATTTT.

J is TRBJ2-3 and V is TRBV6-5; 8 bases are a match to TRBD1. Per the germline V gene, CDR1 is MNHEY and CDR2 is SVGAGI. The V and J ends lost 6 bases and 3 bases, in that order; junction bases with no gene match: 5. This CDR3 is 14 amino acids long. CDR3 sequence (DNA): TGTGCCAGCAGACCCGACAGGGGTACAGATACGCAGTATTTT. It yields the protein CASRPDRGTDTQYF.

This clone has just a few counts. The V and J genes are TRBV5-5 and TRBJ1-3; tentatively, D is TRBD1 (5 bases). The ends were cut back, 5 bases at V and 0 bases at J, with 12 bases in the middle. The CDR3 is made up of 15 amino acids. Germline V lookup: CDR1 SGHKS, CDR2 YYEKEE (reference sequence). As DNA, the CDR3 is TGTGCCAGCAGACTCGACAGCAGCTCTGGAAACACCATATATTTT. This translates into CASRLDSSSGNTIYF. Drawing the rest from reference TRBV5-5 and TRBJ1-3, the complete variable domain is DAGVTQSPTHLIKTRGQQVTLRCSPISGHKSVSWYQQVLGQGPQFIFQYYEKEERGRGNFPDRFSARQFPNYSSELNVNALLLGDSALYLCASRLDSSSGNTIYFGEGSWLTVV.

This clone was observed once. This chain joins TRBV5-1 and TRBJ1-1; 10 bases line up with TRBD1. Germline V lookup: CDR1 SGHRS, CDR2 YFSETQ. This CDR3 is built from 14 residues. Trimming at V came to 3 bases and at J to 11 bases, leaving 10 bases not matched to a gene. The CDR3 region has the DNA TGCGCCAGCAGCTCCGGACAGGGGGAGTGGAAGGCTTTCTTT. It encodes CASSSGQGEWKAFF.

The chain couples TRBV7-2 to TRBJ1-1; D might be TRBD1 (6 bases). V lost 4 bases and J 4 bases, leaving 13 bases between the germline ends. The CDR3 is 14 residues long. CDR1 and CDR2 (germline): SGHTA, FQGNSA. CDR3 protein: CASSSYRESTEAFF. The CDR3 DNA reads TGTGCCAGCAGCTCCTACAGGGAGAGCACTGAAGCTTTCTTT.

This clone appeared a few times. V gene TRBV6-2 or TRBV6-3 combines with J gene TRBJ2-3; the D gene is possibly TRBD1 (6 bases). Trimming shortened V by 5 bases and J by 6 bases, and 15 bases separated the two germline ends. The germline CDR1 and CDR2 sequences are MNHEY and SVGEGT. The length of the CDR3 is 14 residues. The CDR3 DNA follows: TGTGCCAGCAGTAACGACAGGATGCCGGATACGCAGTATTTT. Encoded protein: CASSNDRMPDTQYF.

The V gene is TRBV9, the J gene TRBJ2-3; TRBD2 agrees at 12 bases. The CDR3 is made up of 16 amino acids. Trimming took 3 bases from V and 9 from J; bases not matched to a gene: 11. Germline CDR1 and CDR2: SGDLS and YYNGEE. The CDR3 coding sequence is TGTGCCAGCAGCGGGGGGTCTAGCGGGAGGGTTGGAACGCAGTATTTT. Translating gives CASSGGSSGRVGTQYF.

CDR3 nucleotide sequence: TGTGCCAGCAGCCAATACCGGGACAGGGGGAATTCACCCCTCCACTTT. It encodes CASSQYRDRGNSPLHF. The rearrangement links TRBV7-8 to TRBJ1-6; 11 nucleotides match TRBD1. This CDR3 spans 16 amino acids. Germline values: CDR1 SGHVS, CDR2 FQNEAQ. Trimming cost V 5 bases and J 7 bases; bases outside gene matches: 7.

The table lists this clone with a few counts. The chain uses TRBV27 and TRBJ2-6; TRBD1 aligns across 9 bases. CDR3 length: 17 amino acids. Germline V gives CDR1 MNHEY, CDR2 SMNVEV (reference sequence). V lost 5 bases, J lost 2 bases, and 7 bases stayed unmatched. The CDR3 is CASSIGQGMAGANVLTF. DNA of the CDR3: TGTGCCAGCAGTATCGGACAGGGGATGGCTGGGGCCAACGTCCTGACTTTC.

The J gene is TRBJ2-3, the V gene TRBV9; D is unclear. This CDR3 is 14 amino acids long. With 0 bases removed from V and 4 bases from J, the gap between germline ends came to 9 bases. Germline CDR1 and CDR2: SGDLS and YYNGEE. The CDR3 sequence: CASSVATSADTQYF. The CDR3 DNA reads TGTGCCAGCAGCGTAGCTACGTCGGCAGATACGCAGTATTTT. Using reference TRBV9 and TRBJ2-3 for the parts outside the CDR3, the full variable domain is DSGVTQTPKHLITATGQRVTLRCSPRSGDLSVYWYQQSLDQGLQFLIQYYNGEERAKGNILERFSAQQFPDLHSELNLSSLELGDSALYFCASSVATSADTQYFGPGTRLTVL.

This chain links TRBV27 with TRBJ2-7, with 9 bases fitting TRBD1. V was pared by 3 bases and J by 3 bases, with 12 bases of the junction left unmatched. Germline CDR1 reads MNHEY; CDR2 reads SMNVEV (reference sequence). CDR3 length equals 17 residues. In DNA, the CDR3 is TGTGCCAGCAGTTTTCGGGGGCCGGGACAGGGTATCTACGAGCAGTACTTC. This sequence encodes CASSFRGPGQGIYEQYF.

The V gene is TRBV5-1, the J gene TRBJ2-3; 15 positions agree with TRBD2. Germline CDR1 is SGHRS and CDR2 is YFSETQ. V was pared by 3 bases and J by 3 bases, with 8 bases of the junction left unmatched. This CDR3 has 18 amino acids. The CDR3 sequence: CASSWMGLAGGGTDTQYF. The CDR3 nucleotides read TGCGCCAGCAGCTGGATGGGACTAGCGGGGGGTGGGACAGATACGCAGTATTTT.

The chain joins TRBV29-1 to TRBJ2-7, with TRBD2 as a possible D gene (6 bases). The CDR3 is 14 amino acids. Germline V lookup: CDR1 SQVTM, CDR2 ANQGSEA. V shed 4 bases and J shed 3 bases, with 16 bases lying between them. The DNA for the CDR3 is TGCAGCGTTGCTGTCGGCGGGGACCTCTACGAGCAGTACTTC. This encodes CSVAVGGDLYEQYF.

The chain employs TRBV11-1 and TRBJ2-7; 7 bases are shared with TRBD1. There are 15 residues in the CDR3. The V gene end was trimmed by 3 bases and the J gene end by 4 bases; junction bases not matched to a gene: 9. Germline assignment: CDR1 SGHAT and CDR2 FQDESV (reference sequence). Written as DNA, the CDR3 is TGTGCCAGCAGCTTCTCGGGACAGACTCCGTACGAGCAGTACTTC. Encoded protein: CASSFSGQTPYEQYF.